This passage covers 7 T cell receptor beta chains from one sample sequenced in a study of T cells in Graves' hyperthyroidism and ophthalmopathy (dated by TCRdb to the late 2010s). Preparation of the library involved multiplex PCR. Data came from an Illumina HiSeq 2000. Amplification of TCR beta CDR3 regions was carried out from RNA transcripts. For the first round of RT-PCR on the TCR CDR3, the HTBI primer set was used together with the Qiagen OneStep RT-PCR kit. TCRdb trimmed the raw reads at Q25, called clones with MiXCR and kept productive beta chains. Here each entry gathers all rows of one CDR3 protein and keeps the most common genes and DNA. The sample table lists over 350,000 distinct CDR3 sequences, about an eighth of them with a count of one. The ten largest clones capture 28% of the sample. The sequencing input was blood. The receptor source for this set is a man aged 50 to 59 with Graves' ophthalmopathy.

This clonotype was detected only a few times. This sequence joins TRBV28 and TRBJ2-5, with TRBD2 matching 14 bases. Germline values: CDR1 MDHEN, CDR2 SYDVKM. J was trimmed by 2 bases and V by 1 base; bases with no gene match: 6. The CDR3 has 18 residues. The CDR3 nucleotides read TGTGCCAGCAGTTTATCGGGACTAGCGGGAGTAGAACAAGAGACCCAGTACTTC. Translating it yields CASSLSGLAGVEQETQYF.

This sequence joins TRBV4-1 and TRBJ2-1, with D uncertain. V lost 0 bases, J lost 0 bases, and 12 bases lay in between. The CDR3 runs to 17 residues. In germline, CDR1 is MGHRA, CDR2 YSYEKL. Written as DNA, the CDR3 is TGCGCCAGCAGCCAAGATGTCTTCCCGAGCTCCTACAATGAGCAGTTCTTC. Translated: CASSQDVFPSSYNEQFF.

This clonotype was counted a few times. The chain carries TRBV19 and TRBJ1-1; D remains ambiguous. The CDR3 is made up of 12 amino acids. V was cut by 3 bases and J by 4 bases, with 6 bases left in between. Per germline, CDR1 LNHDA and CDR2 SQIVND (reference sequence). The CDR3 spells CASSMRGTEAFF. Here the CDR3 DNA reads TGTGCCAGTAGTATGCGGGGCACTGAAGCTTTCTTT. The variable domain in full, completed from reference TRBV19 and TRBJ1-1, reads DGGITQSPKYLFRKEGQNVTLSCEQNLNHDAMYWYRQDPGQGLRLIYYSQIVNDFQKGDIAEGYSVSREKKESFPLTVTSAQKNPTAFYLCASSMRGTEAFFGQGTRLTVV.

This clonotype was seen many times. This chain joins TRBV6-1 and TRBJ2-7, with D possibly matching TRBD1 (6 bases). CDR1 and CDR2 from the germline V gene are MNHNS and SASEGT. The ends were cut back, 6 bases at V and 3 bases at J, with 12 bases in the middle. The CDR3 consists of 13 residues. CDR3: CASSYGQIYEQYF. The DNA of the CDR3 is TGTGCCAGCAGCTACGGACAGATCTACGAGCAGTACTTC.

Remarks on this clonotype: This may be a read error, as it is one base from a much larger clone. The CDR3 protein is CASTDLADRADTQYF. DNA for the CDR3: TGTGCCAGCACCGACCTAGCGGACAGGGCAGATACGCAGTATTTT. V usage is TRBV6-2 or TRBV6-3 and J usage is TRBJ2-3, with a possible D match to TRBD1 (8 bases). This CDR3 comprises 15 residues. The ends were cut back, 7 bases at V and 4 bases at J, with 18 bases in the middle. In germline, CDR1 is MNHEY, CDR2 SVGEGT.

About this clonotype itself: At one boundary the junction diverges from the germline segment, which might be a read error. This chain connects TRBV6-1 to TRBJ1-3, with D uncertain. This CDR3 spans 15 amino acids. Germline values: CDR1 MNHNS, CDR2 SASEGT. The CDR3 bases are TGTGCCAGCAAACGGACGATAAGCTCTGGAAACACCGTATATTTT. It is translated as CASKRTISSGNTVYF.

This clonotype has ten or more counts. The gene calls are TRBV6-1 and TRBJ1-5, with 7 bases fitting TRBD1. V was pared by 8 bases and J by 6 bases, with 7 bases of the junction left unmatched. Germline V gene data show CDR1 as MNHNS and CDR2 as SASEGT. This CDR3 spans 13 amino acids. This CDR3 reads CASHGTVGQPQHF. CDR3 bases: TGTGCCAGCCACGGGACAGTTGGTCAGCCCCAGCATTTT.